Presented here are 15 T cell receptor beta chains from one specimen sequenced in a study of OX40 agonist ivuxolimab in advanced cancers. Measured with immunoSEQ multiplex PCR; TCRdb has only the in-frame clones, and not every one. The sample records around 22,000 clones, approximately 90% being singletons. The sample consisted of CD4+ or CD8+ T cells sorted from blood, taken in a trial of the OX40 agonist ivuxolimab. The receptors here all came from an adult with an advanced solid tumor such as melanoma, head and neck, liver or kidney cancer.

Concerning this clone: The junction does not match germline at one end; this may be a read error. The rearrangement uses TRBV5-6 and TRBJ2-6; D is possibly TRBD1 or TRBD2 (5 bases each). There are 17 residues in the CDR3. Germline V gene sequence: CDR1 SGHDT, CDR2 YYEEEE. CDR3 DNA: TGTGCCAGCAGCCCGGGGACCGGGCCCTCTGCGGCCAACGTCCTGACTTTC. Residues: CASSPGTGPSAANVLTF.

V usage is TRBV21-1 and J usage is TRBJ2-2; the table assigns TRBD2, which was not confirmed against the DNA. TRBV21-1 constitutes a pseudogene. The CDR3 extends over 15 amino acids. The CDR3, as DNA: TGTGCCAGCTTCCAGTGGCGGGCTCCACCCGGGGAGCTGTTTTTT. Its translation is CASFQWRAPPGELFF.

The chain combines TRBV4-1 with TRBJ2-3; the D gene is possibly TRBD2 (5 bases). Germline-derived CDR1 and CDR2 are MGHRA and YSYEKL. Trimming cost V 6 bases and J 2 bases, with 9 bases left between them. The CDR3 loop spans 13 amino acids. The CDR3 DNA reads TGCGCCAGCAGTCGGCGGGTCACAGATACGCAGTATTTT. Amino acids: CASSRRVTDTQYF.

The chain has TRBV5-4 and TRBJ2-2; no definite D call. The CDR3 loop spans 16 amino acids. The V end lost 0 bases, the J end lost 4 bases, and 13 bases lay between the germline ends. Germline-derived CDR1 and CDR2 are SGHNT and YYREEE (reference sequence). CDR3 sequence: CASSLGQYYFTGELFF. CDR3 sequence (DNA): TGTGCCAGCAGCTTGGGGCAGTACTACTTCACCGGGGAGCTGTTTTTT.

CDR3 amino acids: CASSVRGVDEQYF. The CDR3 nucleotides are TGTGCCAGCAGCGTCCGCGGGGTAGACGAGCAGTACTTC. The V and J genes are TRBV9 and TRBJ2-7, with TRBD2 as a possible D gene (6 bases). CDR1 and CDR2 (germline): SGDLS, YYNGEE. The V end was cut by 2 bases, the J end by 5 bases, with 11 bases between. This CDR3 is built from 13 residues.

The genes are TRBV4-3 and TRBJ2-2; D is unclear. This CDR3 has 11 amino acids. In germline, CDR1 is LGHNA, CDR2 YSLEER. The ends were cut back, 4 bases at V and 5 bases at J, with 2 bases in the middle. CDR3 sequence (DNA): TGCGCCAGCAGCCTAACCGGGGAGCTGTTTTTT. It is translated as CASSLTGELFF.

This chain uses TRBV9 with TRBJ2-1, with no clear D. The V gene's germline CDR1 is SGDLS and CDR2 YYNGEE. The CDR3 spans 15 residues. Trimming stripped 0 bases from V and 1 base from J, with 8 bases between. The CDR3 spells CASSVDPSSYNEQFF. The CDR3 nucleotides are TGTGCCAGCAGCGTAGATCCGAGTTCCTACAATGAGCAGTTCTTC.

The chain employs TRBV5-1 and TRBJ2-7; D unresolved. CDR3 length: 12 residues. The germline V and J ends were trimmed by 7 bases and 0 bases, with 8 bases remaining between them. Germline values: CDR1 SGHRS, CDR2 YFSETQ. In DNA, the CDR3 is TGCGCCAGCTCTGGAAGCTCCTACGAGCAGTACTTC. Translated, it gives CASSGSSYEQYF.

The genes are TRBV6-4 and TRBJ1-3; no definite D call. The CDR3 runs to 18 residues. Per germline, CDR1 MRHNA and CDR2 SNTAGT. The ends were cut back, 0 bases at V and 0 bases at J, with 15 bases in the middle. CDR3 sequence reads: CASSDSKHRFYSGNTIYF. The CDR3 DNA sequence: TGTGCCAGCAGTGACTCGAAACACCGGTTTTACTCTGGAAACACCATATATTTT.

The V and J genes are TRBV5-6 and TRBJ2-1; TRBD2 matches at 9 bases. The CDR3 has 15 amino acids. The junction had 9 bases not matched to a gene; V was cut back by 4 bases and J by 7 bases. Germline V gene data show CDR1 as SGHDT and CDR2 as YYEEEE. CDR3 region: CASSPGAGGPNEQFF. The CDR3 coding sequence is TGTGCCAGCAGCCCCGGGGCGGGAGGGCCTAATGAGCAGTTCTTC.

The chain has TRBV14 and TRBJ2-3; 9 bases are shared with TRBD2. Germline V CDR1 and CDR2: SGHDN, FVKESK. The CDR3 is 17 amino acids. V gave up 3 bases and J gave up 5 bases; unmatched junction bases: 12. This chain's CDR3 is CASSHVISGRAGDTQYF. The CDR3 DNA reads TGTGCCAGCAGCCACGTAATTAGCGGGAGAGCTGGAGATACGCAGTATTTT.

This chain links TRBV25-1 with TRBJ2-7, with TRBD1 matching 8 bases. CDR1 and CDR2 (germline): MGHDK, SYGVNS. V lost 4 bases and J lost 2; bases outside the gene matches: 7. This CDR3 has 15 residues. The CDR3 protein is CASSGTGTGTYEQYF. DNA for the CDR3: TGTGCCAGCAGTGGGACCGGGACAGGAACCTACGAGCAGTACTTC.

The genes are TRBV7-2 and TRBJ2-3; 7 bases line up with TRBD2. This CDR3 is built from 15 residues. Unmatched junction bases numbered 5, after V lost 2 bases and J lost 3 bases. Germline values: CDR1 SGHTA, CDR2 FQGNSA. CDR3 nucleotide sequence: TGTGCCAGCAGCTTACGGGAGGCGGGAACAGATACGCAGTATTTT. Amino acid sequence: CASSLREAGTDTQYF.

The rearrangement links TRBV20-1 to TRBJ1-2; no firm D call. The CDR3 is made up of 11 amino acids. CDR1 and CDR2 (germline): DFQATT, SNEGSKA (reference sequence). The CDR3 nucleotides read TGCAGGGCGGACGGGAACTATGGCTACACCTTC. Protein product: CRADGNYGYTF.

This clone was recorded once. The rearrangement links TRBV7-6 to TRBJ2-3; 9 nucleotides agree with TRBD1. With 1 base clipped from V and 11 bases from J, the junction kept 4 bases outside the gene matches. This CDR3 is 13 amino acids long. Germline CDR1 and CDR2: SGHVS and FNYEAQ. This CDR3 is CASSLGRGQGQYF. DNA of the CDR3: TGTGCCAGCAGCTTAGGTCGGGGACAGGGGCAGTATTTT.